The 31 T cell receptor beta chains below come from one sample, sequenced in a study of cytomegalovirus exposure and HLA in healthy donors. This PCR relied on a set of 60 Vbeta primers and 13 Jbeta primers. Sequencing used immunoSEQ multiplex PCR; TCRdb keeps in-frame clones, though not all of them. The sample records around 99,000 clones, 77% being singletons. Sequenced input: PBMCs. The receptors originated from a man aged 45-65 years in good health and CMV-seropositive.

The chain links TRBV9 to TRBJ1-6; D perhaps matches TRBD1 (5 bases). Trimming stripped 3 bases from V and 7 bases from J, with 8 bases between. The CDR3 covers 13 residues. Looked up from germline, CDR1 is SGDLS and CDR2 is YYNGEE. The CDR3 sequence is CASSADTNSPLHF. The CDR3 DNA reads TGTGCCAGCAGCGCGGACACAAATTCACCCCTCCACTTT.

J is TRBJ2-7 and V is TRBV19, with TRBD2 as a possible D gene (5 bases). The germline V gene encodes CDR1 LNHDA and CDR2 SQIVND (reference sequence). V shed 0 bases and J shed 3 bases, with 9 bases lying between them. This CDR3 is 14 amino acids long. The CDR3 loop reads CASSIDPGSYEQYF. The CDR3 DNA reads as TGTGCCAGTAGTATAGATCCGGGGAGCTACGAGCAGTACTTC.

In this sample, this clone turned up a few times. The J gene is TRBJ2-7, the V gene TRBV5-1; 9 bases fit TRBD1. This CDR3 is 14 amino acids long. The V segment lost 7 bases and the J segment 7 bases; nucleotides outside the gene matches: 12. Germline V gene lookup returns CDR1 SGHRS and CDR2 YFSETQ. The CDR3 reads CASGPGQGTSEQYF. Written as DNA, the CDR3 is TGCGCCAGCGGACCGGGACAGGGCACGTCTGAGCAGTACTTC.

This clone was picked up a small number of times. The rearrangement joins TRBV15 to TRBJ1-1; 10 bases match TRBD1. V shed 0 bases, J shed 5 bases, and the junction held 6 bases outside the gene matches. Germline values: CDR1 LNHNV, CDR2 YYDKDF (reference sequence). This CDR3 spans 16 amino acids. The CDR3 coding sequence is TGTGCCACCAGCAGAGATAGGGGACAGGGGAGAACTGAAGCTTTCTTT. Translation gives CATSRDRGQGRTEAFF.

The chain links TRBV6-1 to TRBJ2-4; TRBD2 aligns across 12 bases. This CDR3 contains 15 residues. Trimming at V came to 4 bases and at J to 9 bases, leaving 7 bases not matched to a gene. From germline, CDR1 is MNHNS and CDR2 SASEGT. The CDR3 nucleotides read TGTGCCAGCAGTGTGACTAGCGGGGGACGGAGCATTCAGTACTTC. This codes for CASSVTSGGRSIQYF.

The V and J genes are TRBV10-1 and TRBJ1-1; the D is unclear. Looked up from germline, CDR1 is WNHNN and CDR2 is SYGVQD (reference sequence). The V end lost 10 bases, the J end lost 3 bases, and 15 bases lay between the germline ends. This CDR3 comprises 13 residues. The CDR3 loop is CATPLSRDTEAFF. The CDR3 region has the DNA TGCGCCACTCCCCTGTCGAGGGACACTGAAGCTTTCTTT.

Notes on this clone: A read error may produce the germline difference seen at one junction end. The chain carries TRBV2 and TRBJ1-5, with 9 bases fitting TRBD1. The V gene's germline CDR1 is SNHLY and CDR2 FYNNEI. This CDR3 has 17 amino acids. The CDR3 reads CASSGETGGSGNQPQNF. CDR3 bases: TGTGCCAGCAGTGGCGAGACAGGGGGTAGTGGCAATCAGCCCCAGAATTTT.

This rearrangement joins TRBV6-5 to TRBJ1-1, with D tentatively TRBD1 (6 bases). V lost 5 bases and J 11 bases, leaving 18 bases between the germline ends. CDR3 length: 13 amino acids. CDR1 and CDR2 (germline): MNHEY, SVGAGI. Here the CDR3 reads CASSETGTGWAFF. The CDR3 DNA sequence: TGTGCCAGCAGTGAAACGGGAACAGGGTGGGCTTTCTTT.

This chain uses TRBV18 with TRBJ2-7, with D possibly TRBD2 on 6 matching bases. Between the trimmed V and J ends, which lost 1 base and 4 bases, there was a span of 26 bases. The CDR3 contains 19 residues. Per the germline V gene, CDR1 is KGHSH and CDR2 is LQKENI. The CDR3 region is CASSPRLIKSSAGQYEQYF. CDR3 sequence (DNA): TGTGCCAGCTCACCACGACTCATTAAATCATCGGCGGGGCAGTACGAGCAGTACTTC.

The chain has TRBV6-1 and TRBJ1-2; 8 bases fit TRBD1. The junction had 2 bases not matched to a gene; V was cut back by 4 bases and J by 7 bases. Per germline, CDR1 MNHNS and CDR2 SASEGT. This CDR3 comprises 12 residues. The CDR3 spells CASSVTGGGYTF. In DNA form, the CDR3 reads TGTGCCAGCAGTGTAACAGGGGGTGGCTACACCTTC.

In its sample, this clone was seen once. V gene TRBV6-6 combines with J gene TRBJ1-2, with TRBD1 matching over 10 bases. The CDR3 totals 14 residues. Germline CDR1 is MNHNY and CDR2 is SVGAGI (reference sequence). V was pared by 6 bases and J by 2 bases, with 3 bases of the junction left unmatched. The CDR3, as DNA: TGTGCCAGCAGGGACAGGGGGGTCAACTATGGCTACACCTTC. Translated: CASRDRGVNYGYTF.

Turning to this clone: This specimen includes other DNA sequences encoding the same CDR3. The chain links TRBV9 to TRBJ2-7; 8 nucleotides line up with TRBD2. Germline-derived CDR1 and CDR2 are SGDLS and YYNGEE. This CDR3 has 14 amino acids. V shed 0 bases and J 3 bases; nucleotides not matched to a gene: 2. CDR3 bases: TGTGCCAGCAGCGTAGGGAGCGGGGGCTACGAGCAGTACTTC. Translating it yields CASSVGSGGYEQYF.

CDR3 protein: CASSPPQGKSYEQYF. DNA of the CDR3: TGTGCCAGCTCACCACCCCAGGGGAAATCCTACGAGCAGTACTTC. V is TRBV18 and J is TRBJ2-7, with D tentatively TRBD1 (6 bases). V lost 0 bases and J 1 base, leaving 10 bases between the germline ends. Germline V lookup: CDR1 KGHSH, CDR2 LQKENI. The CDR3 is made up of 15 amino acids.

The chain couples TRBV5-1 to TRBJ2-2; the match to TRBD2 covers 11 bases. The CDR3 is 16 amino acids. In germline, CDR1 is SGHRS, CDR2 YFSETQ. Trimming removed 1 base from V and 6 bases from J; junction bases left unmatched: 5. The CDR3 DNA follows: TGCGCCAGCAGCTTGACTAGCGGGGGAGGTGCCGGGGAGCTGTTTTTT. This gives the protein CASSLTSGGGAGELFF. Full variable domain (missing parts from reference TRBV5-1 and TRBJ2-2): KAGVTQTPRYLIKTRGQQVTLSCSPISGHRSVSWYQQTPGQGLQFLFEYFSETQRNKGNFPGRFSGRQFSNSRSEMNVSTLELGDSALYLCASSLTSGGGAGELFFGEGSRLTVL.

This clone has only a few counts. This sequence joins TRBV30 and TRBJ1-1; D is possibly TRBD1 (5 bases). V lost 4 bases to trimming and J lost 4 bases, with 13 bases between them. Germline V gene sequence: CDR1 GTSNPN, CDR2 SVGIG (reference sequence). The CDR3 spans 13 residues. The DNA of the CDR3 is TGTGCCTGGAAAGGGGCCTATAGCACTGAAGCTTTCTTT. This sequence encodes CAWKGAYSTEAFF.

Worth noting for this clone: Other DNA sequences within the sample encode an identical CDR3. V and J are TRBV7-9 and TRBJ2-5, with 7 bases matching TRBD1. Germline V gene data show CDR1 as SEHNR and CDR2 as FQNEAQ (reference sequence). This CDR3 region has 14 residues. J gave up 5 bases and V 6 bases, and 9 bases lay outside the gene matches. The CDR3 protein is CASSKGLRGETQYF. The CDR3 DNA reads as TGTGCCAGCAGTAAAGGCCTCAGGGGGGAGACCCAGTACTTC. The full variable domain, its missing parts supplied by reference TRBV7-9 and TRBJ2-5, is DTGVSQNPRHKITKRGQNVTFRCDPISEHNRLYWYRQTLGQGPEFLTYFQNEAQLEKSRLLSDRFSAERPKGSFSTLEIQRTEQGDSAMYLCASSKGLRGETQYFGPGTRLLVL.

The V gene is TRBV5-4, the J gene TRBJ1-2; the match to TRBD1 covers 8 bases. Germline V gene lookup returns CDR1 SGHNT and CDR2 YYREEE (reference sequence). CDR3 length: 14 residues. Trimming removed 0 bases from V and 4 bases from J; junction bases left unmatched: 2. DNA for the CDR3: TGTGCCAGCAGCTTGGCAGGGGGCGGCTATGGCTACACCTTC. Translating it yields CASSLAGGGYGYTF. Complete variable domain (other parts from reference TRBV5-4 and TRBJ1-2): ETGVTQSPTHLIKTRGQQVTLRCSSQSGHNTVSWYQQALGQGPQFIFQYYREEENGRGNFPPRFSGLQFPNYSSELNVNALELDDSALYLCASSLAGGGYGYTFGSGTRLTVV.

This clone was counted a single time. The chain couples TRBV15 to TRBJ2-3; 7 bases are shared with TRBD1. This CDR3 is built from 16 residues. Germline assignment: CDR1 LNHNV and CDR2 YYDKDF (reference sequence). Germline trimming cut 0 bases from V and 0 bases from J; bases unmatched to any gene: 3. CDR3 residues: CATSRDGTASTDTQYF. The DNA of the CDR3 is TGTGCCACCAGCAGAGACGGGACAGCTAGCACAGATACGCAGTATTTT.

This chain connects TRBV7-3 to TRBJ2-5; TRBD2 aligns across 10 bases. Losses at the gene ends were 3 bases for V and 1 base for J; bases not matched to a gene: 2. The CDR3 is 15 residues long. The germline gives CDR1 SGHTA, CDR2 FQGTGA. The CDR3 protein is CASSFSGGGQETQYF. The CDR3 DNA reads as TGTGCCAGCAGCTTCAGCGGGGGGGGCCAAGAGACCCAGTACTTC. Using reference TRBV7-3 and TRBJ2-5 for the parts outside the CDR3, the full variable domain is GAGVSQTPSNKVTEKGKYVELRCDPISGHTALYWYRQSLGQGPEFLIYFQGTGAADDSGLPNDRFFAVRPEGSVSTLKIQRTERGDSAVYLCASSFSGGGQETQYFGPGTRLLVL.

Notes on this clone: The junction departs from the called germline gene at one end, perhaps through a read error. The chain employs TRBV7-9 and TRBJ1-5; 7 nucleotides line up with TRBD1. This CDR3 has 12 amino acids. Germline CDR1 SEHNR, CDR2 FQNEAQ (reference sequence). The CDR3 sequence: CSSSTRGQPQHF. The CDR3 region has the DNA TGTTCCAGCAGCACCAGGGGGCAGCCCCAGCATTTT.

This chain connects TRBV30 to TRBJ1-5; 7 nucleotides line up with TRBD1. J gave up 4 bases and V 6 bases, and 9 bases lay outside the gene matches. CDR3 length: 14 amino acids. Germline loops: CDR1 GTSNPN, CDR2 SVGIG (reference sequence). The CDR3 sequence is CACDLGQTNQPQHF. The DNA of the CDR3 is TGTGCCTGCGATCTGGGACAGACGAATCAGCCCCAGCATTTT.

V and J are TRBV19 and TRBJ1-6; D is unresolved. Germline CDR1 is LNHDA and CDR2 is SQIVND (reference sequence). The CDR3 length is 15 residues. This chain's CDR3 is CGRGPRSSYNSPLHF. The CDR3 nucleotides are TGTGGCCGAGGCCCTAGGAGCTCCTATAATTCACCCCTCCACTTT.

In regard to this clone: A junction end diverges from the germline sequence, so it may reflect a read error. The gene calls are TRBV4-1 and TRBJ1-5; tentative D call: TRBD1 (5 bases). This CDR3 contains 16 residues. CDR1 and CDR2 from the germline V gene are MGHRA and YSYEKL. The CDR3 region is CASSGAHQGSNQPQNF. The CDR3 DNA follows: TGCGCCAGCAGCGGTGCTCATCAGGGAAGCAATCAGCCCCAGAATTTT.

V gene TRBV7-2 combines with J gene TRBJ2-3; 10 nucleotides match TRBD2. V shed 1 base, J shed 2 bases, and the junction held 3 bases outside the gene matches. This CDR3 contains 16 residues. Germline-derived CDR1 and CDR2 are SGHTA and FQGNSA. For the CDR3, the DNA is TGTGCCAGCAGCTTAGTAGCGGGGGGTAACACAGATACGCAGTATTTT. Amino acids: CASSLVAGGNTDTQYF.

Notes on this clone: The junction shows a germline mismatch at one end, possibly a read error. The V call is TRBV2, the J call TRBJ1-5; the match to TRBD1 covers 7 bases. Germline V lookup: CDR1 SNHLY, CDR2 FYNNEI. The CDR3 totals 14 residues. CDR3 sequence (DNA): TGTGCCAGCAGTTGGCAGGGGGACAATCAGCCCCAGAATTTT. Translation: CASSWQGDNQPQNF.

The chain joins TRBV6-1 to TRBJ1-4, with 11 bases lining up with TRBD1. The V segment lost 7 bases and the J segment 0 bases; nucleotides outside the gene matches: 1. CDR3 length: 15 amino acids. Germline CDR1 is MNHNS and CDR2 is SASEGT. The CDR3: CASTGQGATNEKLFF. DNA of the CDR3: TGTGCCAGCACGGGACAGGGGGCAACTAATGAAAAACTGTTTTTT.

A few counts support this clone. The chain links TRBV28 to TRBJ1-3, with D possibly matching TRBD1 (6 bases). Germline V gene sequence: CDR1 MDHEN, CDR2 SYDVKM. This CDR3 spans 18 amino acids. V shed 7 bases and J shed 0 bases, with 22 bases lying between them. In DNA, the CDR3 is TGTGCCAGCAATCGAGGACAGACCATTCTTTCCTCTGGAAACACCATATATTTT. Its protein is CASNRGQTILSSGNTIYF.

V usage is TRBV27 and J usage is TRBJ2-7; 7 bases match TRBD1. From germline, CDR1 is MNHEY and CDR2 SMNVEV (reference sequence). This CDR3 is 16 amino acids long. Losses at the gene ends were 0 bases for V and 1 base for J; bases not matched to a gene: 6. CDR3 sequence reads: CASSLSGQFKSYEQYF. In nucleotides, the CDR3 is TGTGCCAGCAGTTTATCGGGACAGTTTAAATCCTACGAGCAGTACTTC.

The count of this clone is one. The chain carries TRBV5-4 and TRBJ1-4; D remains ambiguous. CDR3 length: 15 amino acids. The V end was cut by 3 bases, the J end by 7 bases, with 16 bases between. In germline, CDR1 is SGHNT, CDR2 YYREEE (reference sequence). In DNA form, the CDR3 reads TGTGCCAGCAGCTCTCTCGAATCGGGTGGTGAAAAACTGTTTTTT. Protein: CASSSLESGGEKLFF.

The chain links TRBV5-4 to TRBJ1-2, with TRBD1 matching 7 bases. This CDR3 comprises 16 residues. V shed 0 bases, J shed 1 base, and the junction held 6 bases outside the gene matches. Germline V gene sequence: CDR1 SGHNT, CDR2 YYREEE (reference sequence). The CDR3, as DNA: TGTGCCAGCAGCTTGGTTTGGACAGGCCTTAACTATGGCTACACCTTC. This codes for CASSLVWTGLNYGYTF.

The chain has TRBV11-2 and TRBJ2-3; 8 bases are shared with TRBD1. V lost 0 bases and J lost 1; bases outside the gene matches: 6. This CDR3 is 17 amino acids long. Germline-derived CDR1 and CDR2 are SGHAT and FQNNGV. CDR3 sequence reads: CASSLDARTGRTDTQYF. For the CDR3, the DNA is TGTGCCAGCAGCTTAGACGCCCGGACAGGGCGCACAGATACGCAGTATTTT.